This T cell receptor beta chain is from a study of blood T cells in healthy people across ages. CDR3 length equals 15 residues. Germline trimming cut 5 bases from V and 2 bases from J; bases unmatched to any gene: 8. Germline assignment: CDR1 LGHDT and CDR2 YNNKEL (reference sequence). For the second PCR, which ran for roughly 7 to 11 cycles, a sample-barcoded 5' primer and a J-beta primer mix were used. TCRdb reprocessed the 5' RACE reads with MiXCR, giving one entry per CDR3 protein. This sample has hundreds of thousands of distinct CDR3 sequences, with approximately 26% found just once. These data were also reused for a study on T cells of mothers and their children.

The gene calls are TRBV3-1 and TRBJ1-2, with 7 positions matching TRBD1. The sequencing sample was made of blood. The origin of this receptor is a boy aged 2-9 years in good health. The CDR3 DNA reads TGTGCCAGCAGCGCCGGCAGGGGGGTGAACTATGGCTACACCTTC. This sequence encodes CASSAGRGVNYGYTF.